This T cell receptor (beta chain) was sequenced during a study of T cells expressing NK-cell markers. The CDR3 has 16 amino acids. Broader study findings: About 1.0-7.5% of CD8+ T cells in more than 5 donors belonged to dominant NKG2C+ clonotypes.

TCRdb derives one entry per CDR3 protein from the 5' RACE reads, leaving out DNA. The sample yields about 260,000 distinct CDR3 sequences, of which the top ten take up 0.39%. Turning to this clonotype: Its antigen is not identified.

The sequenced sample was blood T cells: a sorted CD56 or NKG2C T cell subset, CD4+ or CD8+ T cells, or bulk PBMC T cells (not recorded which). The rearrangement uses TRBV12-3 or TRBV12-4 and TRBJ2-3; the D call from TCRdb, TRBD1, cannot be confirmed without DNA. The TCR sequence derives from a young man in good health. This CDR3 is CASSTSDRVLTDTQYF.